These 23 T cell receptor beta chains were sequenced from one sample in a study of T cells in Graves' hyperthyroidism and ophthalmopathy. The TCR beta CDR3 regions underwent amplification using RNA transcripts as the source. Primed by the HTBI set, a first-round RT-PCR was run on the TCR CDR3. MiXCR was run by TCRdb on the multiplex PCR reads, yielding one entry per CDR3 protein. Seen here are about 350,000 distinct CDR3 sequences, approximately 16% observed once, and the top ten hold roughly 19%. The material sequenced was blood. These receptors were obtained from an older woman with Graves' ophthalmopathy.

This clonotype appeared a few times. CDR3 DNA sequence: TGTGCCAGCAGCCAACTAGGGGCTCGATCCTACGAGCAGTACTTC. Protein product: CASSQLGARSYEQYF. This chain links TRBV11-2 with TRBJ2-7; D possibly matches TRBD1 or TRBD2 (5 bases each). The germline CDR1 and CDR2 sequences are SGHAT and FQNNGV. The V and J ends lost 5 bases and 1 base respectively, with 15 bases between them. CDR3 length equals 15 residues.

The chain joins TRBV19 to TRBJ2-1; TRBD2 matches at 8 bases. The CDR3 covers 12 residues. Trimming cost V 3 bases and J 9 bases; bases outside gene matches: 1. Germline V gene sequence: CDR1 LNHDA, CDR2 SQIVND (reference sequence). The CDR3 sequence is CASSIRGGEQFF. CDR3 sequence (DNA): TGTGCCAGTAGTATTCGGGGGGGTGAGCAGTTCTTC. The full variable domain, with the rest looked up from reference TRBV19 and TRBJ2-1, is DGGITQSPKYLFRKEGQNVTLSCEQNLNHDAMYWYRQDPGQGLRLIYYSQIVNDFQKGDIAEGYSVSREKKESFPLTVTSAQKNPTAFYLCASSIRGGEQFFGPGTRLTVL.

In its sample, this clonotype was seen many times. This rearrangement joins TRBV20-1 to TRBJ2-5, with TRBD2 as a possible D gene (6 bases). The CDR3 has 12 amino acids. V lost 7 bases to trimming and J lost 7 bases, with 16 bases between them. CDR1 is DFQATT and CDR2 is SNEGSKA in the germline V gene (reference sequence). The CDR3 loop is CSVLASSATQYF. CDR3 coding DNA: TGCAGTGTTCTAGCGTCGAGCGCGACCCAGTACTTC.

This clonotype showed up many times. The gene calls are TRBV30 and TRBJ1-1; D is unresolved. The V end lost 2 bases, the J end lost 5 bases, and 15 bases lay between the germline ends. The CDR3 covers 14 residues. The germline gives CDR1 GTSNPN, CDR2 SVGIG (reference sequence). The DNA for the CDR3 is TGTGCCTGGAGTTCCGGGCGGGATGAAACTGAAGCTTTCTTT. This translates into CAWSSGRDETEAFF.

This sequence joins TRBV19 and TRBJ2-1; TRBD2 matches at 8 bases. The V gene's germline CDR1 is LNHDA and CDR2 SQIVND (reference sequence). CDR3 length: 14 residues. CDR3 region: CAIGGTRAYNEQFF. In DNA, the CDR3 is TGTGCGATTGGGGGGACTAGGGCCTACAATGAGCAGTTCTTC.

This clonotype was counted a few times. V gene TRBV12-3 or TRBV12-4 combines with J gene TRBJ2-4; TRBD2 might be the D (6 bases). This CDR3 is 13 amino acids long. Trimming pared 5 bases from V and 9 bases from J, leaving 14 bases between. CDR3 in DNA: TGTGCCAGCAGTCTAAGCGGGTCAGGCATTCAGTACTTC. Protein product: CASSLSGSGIQYF.

The chain joins TRBV12-3 or TRBV12-4 to TRBJ1-2; no definite D call. V gave up 3 bases and J gave up 2 bases, with 7 bases separating them. The CDR3 is made up of 13 amino acids. The chain's CDR3 is CASSLGKNYGYTF. CDR3 DNA: TGTGCCAGCAGTTTGGGAAAGAACTATGGCTACACCTTC.

There are many counts of this clonotype. The chain couples TRBV11-2 to TRBJ2-6, with a weak D call TRBD1 (6 bases). The CDR3 length is 18 residues. Germline-derived CDR1 and CDR2 are SGHAT and FQNNGV. Trimming took 4 bases from V and 0 from J, leaving 16 bases between them. CDR3: CASSSGQTDPSGANVLTF. The DNA for the CDR3 is TGTGCCAGCAGCTCCGGACAGACCGACCCCTCTGGGGCCAACGTCCTGACTTTC.

This clonotype was detected only a few times. This rearrangement joins TRBV10-3 to TRBJ2-5; 8 bases are shared with TRBD1. From germline, CDR1 is ENHRY and CDR2 SYGVKD. The CDR3 extends over 14 amino acids. The V and J ends lost 7 bases and 5 bases, in that order; junction bases with no gene match: 9. The CDR3: CAIKPGQEVETQYF. The CDR3 nucleotides read TGTGCCATCAAGCCGGGACAGGAAGTGGAGACCCAGTACTTC.

This clonotype was observed at least ten times. Sequence at one end of the junction differs from germline and may be a read error. This sequence joins TRBV5-1 and TRBJ2-3; perhaps TRBD1 as D (6 bases). This CDR3 has 14 residues. The germline CDR1 and CDR2 sequences are SGHRS and YFSETQ. The CDR3 DNA reads as TGCGCCAGCAGCGAAGACCGGGACACAAATACGCAGTATTTT. It yields the protein CASSEDRDTNTQYF. Full variable domain (outside the CDR3, taken from reference TRBV5-1 and TRBJ2-3): KAGVTQTPRYLIKTRGQQVTLSCSPISGHRSVSWYQQTPGQGLQFLFEYFSETQRNKGNFPGRFSGRQFSNSRSEMNVSTLELGDSALYLCASSEDRDTNTQYFGPGTRLTVL.

This clonotype was detected ten times or more. The genes are TRBV12-3 or TRBV12-4 and TRBJ1-6; possible D gene TRBD1, 5 bases. V was clipped by 5 bases and J by 7 bases, with 15 bases between them. The CDR3 sequence is 15 residues long. The CDR3 region has the DNA TGTGCCAGCAGTAGCCTGGACGGGGGGAATTCACCCCTCCACTTT. Protein sequence: CASSSLDGGNSPLHF.

This clonotype turned up a few times. J is TRBJ1-4 and V is TRBV20-1; D gene ambiguous. Germline-derived CDR1 and CDR2 are DFQATT and SNEGSKA (reference sequence). The CDR3 loop spans 15 amino acids. V was pared by 2 bases and J by 3 bases, with 13 bases between. The CDR3, as DNA: TGCAGTGCTAGACCCTTAAGGAGGGCTAATGAAAAACTGTTTTTT. This gives the protein CSARPLRRANEKLFF.

The chain links TRBV3-1 to TRBJ1-2, with 10 bases identical to TRBD1. V gave up 6 bases and J gave up 5 bases; unmatched junction bases: 3. Germline CDR1 is LGHDT and CDR2 is YNNKEL (reference sequence). CDR3 length: 13 amino acids. This CDR3 is CASRPDRGYGYTF. The DNA for the CDR3 is TGTGCCAGCAGGCCGGACAGGGGGTATGGCTACACCTTC.

This clonotype was observed at least ten times. V usage is TRBV20-1 and J usage is TRBJ2-7; D may be TRBD2 (5 bases). V was pared by 1 base and J by 3 bases, with 7 bases between. This CDR3 region has 12 residues. Per germline, CDR1 DFQATT and CDR2 SNEGSKA (reference sequence). CDR3 nucleotide sequence: TGCAGTGCTAGAGGGGCGGGCTACGAGCAGTACTTC. Protein: CSARGAGYEQYF.

The chain is built from TRBV5-1 and TRBJ2-5, with 11 bases lining up with TRBD2. Per the germline V gene, CDR1 is SGHRS and CDR2 is YFSETQ. The CDR3 covers 15 residues. Trimming at V came to 7 bases and at J to 4 bases, leaving 9 bases not matched to a gene. As DNA, the CDR3 is TGCGCCAGCCGGTTAGCGGGAGGGCCGGTAGAGACCCAGTACTTC. Translating gives CASRLAGGPVETQYF. Full variable domain (outside the CDR3, taken from reference TRBV5-1 and TRBJ2-5): KAGVTQTPRYLIKTRGQQVTLSCSPISGHRSVSWYQQTPGQGLQFLFEYFSETQRNKGNFPGRFSGRQFSNSRSEMNVSTLELGDSALYLCASRLAGGPVETQYFGPGTRLLVL.

This clonotype was detected many times. This sequence joins TRBV12-3 or TRBV12-4 and TRBJ2-3; a possible D gene is TRBD1 (7 bases). Trimming pared 6 bases from V and 1 base from J, leaving 17 bases between. The CDR3 covers 16 residues. CDR3 sequence reads: CASRLRGGGGTDTQYF. The CDR3 DNA reads TGTGCCAGCAGGTTGAGAGGGGGCGGGGGCACAGATACGCAGTATTTT.

This clonotype was seen repeatedly, ten times or more. J is TRBJ1-1 and V is TRBV6-1; D gene unclear. The CDR3 is made up of 13 amino acids. The V end was cut by 3 bases, the J end by 1 base, with 6 bases between. Germline assignment: CDR1 MNHNS and CDR2 SASEGT. The CDR3 coding sequence is TGTGCCAGCAGTGAGAACAGGAACACTGAAGCTTTCTTT. Its protein product is CASSENRNTEAFF.

The rearrangement uses TRBV12-3 or TRBV12-4 and TRBJ2-3; 11 bases agree with TRBD2. V shed 7 bases, J shed 8 bases, and the junction held 8 bases outside the gene matches. The CDR3 runs to 14 residues. The CDR3 nucleotides are TGTGCCAGCAAGCTAGCGGGAGGTATCGGTACGCAGTATTTT. Residues: CASKLAGGIGTQYF.

This chain joins TRBV30 and TRBJ1-5; weak D call: TRBD1 (6 bases). The CDR3 sequence is 13 residues long. Trimming removed 4 bases at V and 0 bases at J, with 7 bases between. CDR1 GTSNPN and CDR2 SVGIG come from the germline V gene (reference sequence). The CDR3 nucleotides are TGTGCCTGGAAGGACAGTAGCAATCAGCCCCAGCATTTT. Its protein product is CAWKDSSNQPQHF.

This clonotype was detected many times. This chain links TRBV7-9 with TRBJ2-3, with 7 nucleotides matching TRBD2. The CDR3 contains 15 residues. The ends lost 7 bases at V and 2 bases at J; junction bases unmatched: 9. Per the germline V gene, CDR1 is SEHNR and CDR2 is FQNEAQ (reference sequence). DNA of the CDR3: TGTGCCAGCATCACGGGGCTAGCGGTCACAGATACGCAGTATTTT. Protein sequence: CASITGLAVTDTQYF.

In this sample, this clonotype turned up many times. This chain uses TRBV30 with TRBJ2-7, with TRBD1 identical over 7 bases. The V gene's germline CDR1 is GTSNPN and CDR2 SVGIG (reference sequence). With 3 bases clipped from V and 3 bases from J, the junction kept 11 bases outside the gene matches. The CDR3 consists of 15 residues. The CDR3 loop is CAWSRDRVRNYEQYF. CDR3 nucleotide sequence: TGTGCCTGGAGCCGAGACAGGGTGAGAAACTACGAGCAGTACTTC.

This clonotype was counted between two and nine times. The chain is built from TRBV5-1 and TRBJ1-3, with D tentatively TRBD1 (5 bases). Germline CDR1 is SGHRS and CDR2 is YFSETQ. V gave up 2 bases and J gave up 2 bases, with 8 bases separating them. The CDR3 is 14 amino acids. The CDR3 sequence is CASSLEGPGNTIYF. The CDR3 DNA reads as TGCGCCAGCAGCTTAGAGGGACCTGGAAACACCATATATTTT.

To note about this clonotype: A much larger clone is a single base away; this may be a read error. It is likely a read error, because the conserved phenylalanine at the end of the CDR3 is missing. The rearrangement uses TRBV9 and TRBJ2-7, with D unclear. The CDR3 runs 15 residues. V lost 0 bases and J lost 5, with 15 bases in between. Per germline, CDR1 SGDLS and CDR2 YYNGEE. As DNA, the CDR3 is TGTGCCAGCAGCGTAGATCCGAGGAGTAGAGACGAGCAGTACCTC. Amino acids: CASSVDPRSRDEQYL.